The 23 T cell receptor beta chains in this list originate from one sample, sequenced in a study of identical twins. TCRdb re-analysed the 5' RACE reads in MiXCR, keeping a single row per CDR3 protein. The sample has roughly 630,000 distinct CDR3 sequences, about 7.6% seen once; the top ten hold roughly 1.5%. These sequences were also reported in another study, on yellow fever vaccine responses in identical twins.

The sample was PBMCs. These receptors came from a woman between 18 and 29 years old in good health.

This clonotype was counted a few times. The chain combines TRBV11-3 with TRBJ2-5; no definite D call. CDR1 is SGHNT and CDR2 is YENEEA in the germline V gene. The CDR3 has 14 amino acids. Trimming removed 4 bases from V and 1 base from J, with 10 bases in between. DNA for the CDR3: TGTGCCAGCAGCTCCCCGCTCCTCCAAGAGACCCAGTACTTC. Its translation: CASSSPLLQETQYF. The whole variable domain, filled in from reference TRBV11-3 and TRBJ2-5, reads EAGVVQSPRYKIIEKKQPVAFWCNPISGHNTLYWYLQNLGQGPELLIRYENEEAVDDSQLPKDRFSAERLKGVDSTLKIQPAELGDSAVYLCASSSPLLQETQYFGPGTRLLVL.

This clonotype was detected ten times or more. CDR3: CSVEGGLPTAPDTQYF. CDR3 sequence (DNA): TGCAGCGTTGAAGGGGGACTGCCAACCGCCCCAGATACGCAGTATTTT. This rearrangement joins TRBV29-1 to TRBJ2-3; a possible D gene is TRBD2 (6 bases). Germline assignment: CDR1 SQVTM and CDR2 ANQGSEA. Trimming left V 1 base short and J 4 bases short, with 18 bases between. The CDR3 sequence is 16 residues long.

V and J are TRBV20-1 and TRBJ1-1; D is ambiguous. The CDR3 is made up of 13 amino acids. The V end was cut by 0 bases, the J end by 2 bases, with 7 bases between. Germline V CDR1 and CDR2: DFQATT, SNEGSKA (reference sequence). CDR3 sequence reads: CSARDFGNTEAFF. The DNA for the CDR3 is TGCAGTGCTAGAGATTTCGGCAACACTGAAGCTTTCTTT.

The chain combines TRBV5-1 with TRBJ2-7; tentatively, D is TRBD2 (5 bases). Trimming stripped 0 bases from V and 5 bases from J, with 12 bases between. The CDR3 has 14 residues. Germline CDR1 is SGHRS and CDR2 is YFSETQ. In DNA form, the CDR3 reads TGCGCCAGCAGCTTGGGAGGGTTAGTGGACGAGCAGTACTTC. This codes for CASSLGGLVDEQYF.

This clonotype was recorded many times. This chain joins TRBV29-1 and TRBJ2-5, with 11 bases matching TRBD2. Germline V gene data show CDR1 as SQVTM and CDR2 as ANQGSEA. The CDR3 totals 14 residues. V lost 6 bases, J lost 1 base, and 4 bases stayed unmatched. The CDR3 DNA sequence: TGCAGCGTCCCAGGACTAGCGGGCCAAGAGACCCAGTACTTC. Amino acids: CSVPGLAGQETQYF. Filled out from reference TRBV29-1 and TRBJ2-5, the complete variable domain reads SAVISQKPSRDICQRGTSLTIQCQVDSQVTMMFWYRQQPGQSLTLIATANQGSEATYESGFVIDKFPISRPNLTFSTLTVSNMSPEDSSIYLCSVPGLAGQETQYFGPGTRLLVL.

At least ten counts were recorded for this clonotype. At one end, the junction sequence differs from germline, possibly due to a read error. The chain is built from TRBV12-3 or TRBV12-4 and TRBJ2-1; D may correspond to TRBD1 or TRBD2 (6 bases each). CDR3 length: 15 amino acids. The CDR3 region is CATSPVGGSHNEQFF. The CDR3 DNA reads as TGTGCCACTTCCCCGGTCGGGGGCTCCCACAATGAGCAGTTCTTC.

J is TRBJ2-7 and V is TRBV6-1, with TRBD1 matching over 8 bases. The CDR3 loop spans 15 amino acids. CDR1 and CDR2 from the germline V gene are MNHNS and SASEGT. V was pared by 6 bases and J by 7 bases, with 14 bases of the junction left unmatched. The CDR3 reads CASSTNQGALWEQYF. For the CDR3, the DNA is TGTGCCAGCAGCACTAACCAGGGGGCGCTTTGGGAGCAGTACTTC.

This clonotype occurred many times. The chain employs TRBV7-6 and TRBJ1-5; D is possibly TRBD1 (5 bases). The V and J ends lost 5 bases and 0 bases respectively, with 11 bases between them. The CDR3 is 15 amino acids. The V gene's germline CDR1 is SGHVS and CDR2 FNYEAQ. Here the CDR3 reads CASSKTTDSNQPQHF. CDR3 DNA: TGTGCCAGCAGCAAAACGACAGATAGCAATCAGCCCCAGCATTTT.

This clonotype was seen many times. This chain links TRBV6-5 with TRBJ2-1; tentatively, D is TRBD1 (5 bases). The germline V gene encodes CDR1 MNHEY and CDR2 SVGAGI. V shed 7 bases and J shed 3 bases, with 7 bases lying between them. This CDR3 is built from 12 residues. The CDR3 nucleotides read TGTGCCAGCATAGACAGCTACAATGAGCAGTTCTTC. Residues: CASIDSYNEQFF.

In this sample, this clonotype turned up a few times. The chain employs TRBV12-3 or TRBV12-4 and TRBJ1-1; D is ambiguous. The CDR3 has 11 residues. V lost 8 bases, J lost 7 bases, and 11 bases lay in between. CDR3 protein: CASRTWDEAFF. In DNA, the CDR3 is TGTGCCAGCCGGACTTGGGATGAAGCTTTCTTT.

This clonotype showed up just a few times. The chain links TRBV6-2 or TRBV6-3 to TRBJ2-7; a weak D match, TRBD2 (6 bases). The V and J ends lost 2 bases and 3 bases respectively, with 8 bases between them. Germline CDR1 is MNHEY and CDR2 is SVGEGT. This CDR3 has 13 amino acids. The CDR3: CASSYRGNYEQYV. Here the CDR3 DNA reads TGTGCCAGCAGTTACCGGGGGAACTACGAGCAGTACGTC.

This clonotype was found many times. The chain links TRBV12-3 or TRBV12-4 to TRBJ2-5, with D maybe TRBD2 (5 bases). The V gene lost 6 bases and the J gene lost 9 bases, with 20 bases spanning the gap. The CDR3 loop spans 14 amino acids. The CDR3 loop reads CASRTGVVSGAQYF. Here the CDR3 DNA reads TGTGCCAGCAGGACTGGGGTAGTCAGCGGTGCCCAGTACTTC.

The table lists this clonotype with many counts. The V and J genes are TRBV20-1 and TRBJ2-2; 8 positions match TRBD2. After removal of 3 bases from V and 0 bases from J, the junction contained 9 bases not matched to a gene. The CDR3 has 17 residues. The germline V gene has CDR1 DFQATT and CDR2 SNEGSKA (reference sequence). As DNA, the CDR3 is TGCAGTGCTAGTCTAGCGGGCATCGCGCCGAACACCGGGGAGCTGTTTTTT. Translating it yields CSASLAGIAPNTGELFF.

This clonotype has ten or more counts. This chain uses TRBV2 with TRBJ2-5; the match to TRBD1 covers 7 bases. The CDR3 has 16 residues. J lost 5 bases, V lost 6 bases, and 15 bases had no gene match. From germline, CDR1 is SNHLY and CDR2 FYNNEI. CDR3 region: CASRGQPRSNGETQYF. In DNA form, the CDR3 reads TGTGCCAGCAGGGGACAGCCGAGATCAAACGGGGAGACCCAGTACTTC.

This rearrangement joins TRBV6-2 or TRBV6-3 to TRBJ2-7; no clear D gene. V shed 2 bases and J shed 3 bases, with 8 bases lying between them. CDR3 length equals 13 residues. Germline loops: CDR1 MNHEY, CDR2 SVGEGT. CDR3 protein: CASSYRPNYEQYF. CDR3 nucleotides: TGTGCCAGCAGTTACCGACCCAACTACGAGCAGTACTTC.

Many counts were recorded for this clonotype. CDR3 sequence reads: CASSLTVATNEKLFF. Here the CDR3 DNA reads TGTGCCAGCAGTTTGACAGTTGCAACTAATGAAAAACTGTTTTTT. The rearrangement joins TRBV28 to TRBJ1-4; D perhaps matches TRBD1 (5 bases). The germline CDR1 and CDR2 sequences are MDHEN and SYDVKM. The CDR3 contains 15 residues. Trimming cost V 3 bases and J 0 bases, with 8 bases left between them.

CDR3 protein: CASRERPEGTGANVLTF. The CDR3 DNA reads TGTGCCAGCAGGGAAAGGCCAGAAGGAACTGGGGCCAACGTCCTGACTTTC. The V call is TRBV5-5, the J call TRBJ2-6; D is unresolved. The germline gives CDR1 SGHKS, CDR2 YYEKEE (reference sequence). The CDR3 covers 17 residues. V gave up 5 bases and J gave up 2 bases, with 17 bases separating them.

This chain links TRBV14 with TRBJ2-3; D possibly matches TRBD1 or TRBD2 (5 bases each). Per the germline V gene, CDR1 is SGHDN and CDR2 is FVKESK. V was cut by 4 bases and J by 2 bases, with 13 bases left in between. CDR3 length equals 15 residues. CDR3 nucleotide sequence: TGTGCCAGCAGCCTTAGCCGGGACCTCACAGATACGCAGTATTTT. Translated, it gives CASSLSRDLTDTQYF.

About this clonotype itself: A much larger clone differs from this one at a single base, so this may be a read error. Here the CDR3 DNA reads TGTACCAGCAGCCCAGCCTCTAGCGGGATACCGTTCGAGCAGTACTTC. Protein: CTSSPASSGIPFEQYF. The genes are TRBV12-3 or TRBV12-4 and TRBJ2-7; TRBD2 aligns across 9 bases. The CDR3 is 16 amino acids.

V usage is TRBV5-6 and J usage is TRBJ1-1, with 7 bases matching TRBD1. CDR3 length: 15 amino acids. From germline, CDR1 is SGHDT and CDR2 YYEEEE. After removal of 7 bases from V and 4 bases from J, the junction contained 13 bases not matched to a gene. The CDR3 bases are TGTGCCAGCCGGGCCAAAGCAGGGGGTTCCACTGAAGCTTTCTTT. Its protein product is CASRAKAGGSTEAFF.

The chain has TRBV20-1 and TRBJ2-5; 15 bases are a match to TRBD2. Germline CDR1 DFQATT, CDR2 SNEGSKA (reference sequence). This CDR3 is built from 15 residues. V lost 4 bases to trimming and J lost 4 bases; unmatched junction nucleotides: 4. CDR3 region: CSAMGLAGGGETQYF. The CDR3 DNA is TGCAGTGCTATGGGACTAGCGGGAGGTGGAGAGACCCAGTACTTC.

This clonotype was found many times. The DNA of the CDR3 is TGTGCCAGCAGCTTAGGGACAGGGGGTGAAGCTTTCTTT. Translation: CASSLGTGGEAFF. The V gene is TRBV7-9, the J gene TRBJ1-1, with 10 positions matching TRBD1. The CDR3 runs to 13 residues. From germline, CDR1 is SEHNR and CDR2 FQNEAQ (reference sequence). Trimming removed 1 base from V and 7 bases from J; junction bases left unmatched: 0.

This clonotype was found a few times. The chain joins TRBV6-5 to TRBJ2-2; D gene ambiguous. Germline V gene lookup returns CDR1 MNHEY and CDR2 SVGAGI. The CDR3 is 12 residues long. Trimming took off 6 bases at V and 6 bases at J, with 8 bases between the two ends. The CDR3 sequence is CASRIRAGELFF. In DNA, the CDR3 is TGTGCCAGCAGAATAAGGGCCGGGGAGCTGTTTTTT.